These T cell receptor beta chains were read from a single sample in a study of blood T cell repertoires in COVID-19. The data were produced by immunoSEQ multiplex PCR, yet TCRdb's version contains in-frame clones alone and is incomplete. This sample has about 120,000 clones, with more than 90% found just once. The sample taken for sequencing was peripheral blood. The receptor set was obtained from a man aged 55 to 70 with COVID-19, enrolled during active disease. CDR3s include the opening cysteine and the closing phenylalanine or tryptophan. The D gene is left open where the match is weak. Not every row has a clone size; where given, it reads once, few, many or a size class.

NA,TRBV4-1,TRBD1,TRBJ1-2,TGCGCCAGCAGCCGAGAGGGACAGCCTAACTATGGCTACACCTTC,CASSREGQPNYGYTF
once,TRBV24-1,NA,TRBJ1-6,TGTGCCACCAGTGAATCGAATTCACCCCTCCACTTT,CATSESNSPLHF
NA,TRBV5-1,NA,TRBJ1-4,TGCGCCAGCAGCTTCACCCCCCTCGGACAGCGGACTAATGAAAAACTGTTTTTT,CASSFTPLGQRTNEKLFF
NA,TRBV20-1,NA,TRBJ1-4,TGCAGTGCTTTGCGTACTGAAAAACTGTTTTTT,CSALRTEKLFF
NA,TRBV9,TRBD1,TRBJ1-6,TGTGCCAGCAGCGCCTCCGGGACAGGGCCTTCACCCCTCCACTTT,CASSASGTGPSPLHF
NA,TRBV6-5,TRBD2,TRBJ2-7,TGTGCCAGCAGTCAGCGGGAGGGCTACGAGCAGTACTTC,CASSQREGYEQYF
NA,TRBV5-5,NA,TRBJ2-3,TGTGCCAGTCAAAAGGACAGTACCACAGATACGCAGTATTTT,CASQKDSTTDTQYF
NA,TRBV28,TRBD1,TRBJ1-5,TGTGCCAGCAGTGAACTGGGGACAGGGGATAGCAATCAGCCCCAGCATTTT,CASSELGTGDSNQPQHF
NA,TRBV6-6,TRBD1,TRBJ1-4,TGTGCCAGCAGCCCAGGGGGCGGAAAACTGTTTTTT,CASSPGGGKLFF
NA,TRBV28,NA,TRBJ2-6,TGTGCCAGCAGAGAGAGCTCTGGGGCCAACGTCCTGACTTTC,CASRESSGANVLTF
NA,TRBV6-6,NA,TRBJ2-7,TGTGCCAGCAGTTACTCCCAGGGGCAGTACTTC,CASSYSQGQYF
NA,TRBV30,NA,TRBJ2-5,TGTGCCTGGAACGGGAACATCCAAGAGACCCAGTACTTC,CAWNGNIQETQYF
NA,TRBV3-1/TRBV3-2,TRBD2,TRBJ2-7,TGTGCCAGCAGCCTGATAGCGGGAGGGTACTCCTACGAGCAGTACTTC,CASSLIAGGYSYEQYF
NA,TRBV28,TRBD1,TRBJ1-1,TGTGCCAGCAGTTTATGGGGGACAGAGAACACTGAAGCTTTCTTT,CASSLWGTENTEAFF
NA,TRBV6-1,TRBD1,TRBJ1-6,TGTGCCAGCAGTGAAGCCCGGGTGGGTAGCGGGACAGGGGCCCGTTCGGGTTCACCCCTCCACTTT,CASSEARVGSGTGARSGSPLHF
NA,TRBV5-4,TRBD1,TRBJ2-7,TGTGCCAGCAGCTCTCCGACAGGGGACTCCTACGAGCAGTACTTC,CASSSPTGDSYEQYF
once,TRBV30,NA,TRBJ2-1,TGTGCCTGGAGCCCCCCAGTCGATATTGTTGAGCAGTTCTTC,CAWSPPVDIVEQFF
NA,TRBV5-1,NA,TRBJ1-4,TGCGCCAGCAGCTTGGGCGGGGCGCAGCGGGAAAAACTGTTTTTT,CASSLGGAQREKLFF
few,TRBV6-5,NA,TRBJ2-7,TGTGCCAGCAGTTCCGCCACCCTCTCGGGCGAGCAGTACTTC,CASSSATLSGEQYF
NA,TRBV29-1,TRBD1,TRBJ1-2,TGCAGCGTGGGACAGGCTAACTATGGCTACACCTTC,CSVGQANYGYTF
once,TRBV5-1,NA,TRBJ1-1,TGCGCCAGCAGTTCGGACATGAACACTGAAGCTTTCTTT,CASSSDMNTEAFF
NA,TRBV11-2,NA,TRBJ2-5,TGTGCCAGCACACAGGCCGAAGAGACCCAGTACTTC,CASTQAEETQYF
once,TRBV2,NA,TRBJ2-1,TGTGCCAGCGGGCAGTACAATGAGCAGTTCTTC,CASGQYNEQFF
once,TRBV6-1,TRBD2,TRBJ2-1,TGTGCCAGCAGTGAAACTAGCGGGTTCTACAATGAGCAGTTCTTC,CASSETSGFYNEQFF
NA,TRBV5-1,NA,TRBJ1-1,TGCGCCAGCAGCTTGGCCGTCGGTTTGAACACTGAAGCTTTCTTT,CASSLAVGLNTEAFF
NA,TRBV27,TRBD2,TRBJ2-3,TGTGCCAGCAGTTTATGGCTAGCGGGAGCGGTAGATACGCAGTATTTT,CASSLWLAGAVDTQYF
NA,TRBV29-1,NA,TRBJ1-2,TGCAGCGTTGATGAGGGAGGGAACTATGGCTACACCTTC,CSVDEGGNYGYTF
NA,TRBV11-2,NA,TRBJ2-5,TGTGCCAGCAGCTCCTCGGAGACCCAGTACTTC,CASSSSETQYF
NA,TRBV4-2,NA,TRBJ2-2,TGTGCCAGCAGCCAAGAATTAGGCTATAGAGGCGGGGAGCTGTTTTTT,CASSQELGYRGGELFF
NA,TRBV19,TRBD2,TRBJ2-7,TGTGCCAGTAGTCTTAGCGGGAGGGAAACCTACGAGCAGTACTTC,CASSLSGRETYEQYF
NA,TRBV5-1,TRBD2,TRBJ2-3,TGCGCCAGCAGCTTGGTAGCGGGAGTGGAAGATACGCAGTATTTT,CASSLVAGVEDTQYF
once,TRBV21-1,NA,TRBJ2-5,TGTGCCAGCAGCAAAGGGCACACCGGGGGGACCCAGTACTTC,CASSKGHTGGTQYF
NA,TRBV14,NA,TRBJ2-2,TGTGCCAGCAGCCAAGTCTGGGCGGCCCGGGGTACCGGGGAGCTGTTTTTT,CASSQVWAARGTGELFF
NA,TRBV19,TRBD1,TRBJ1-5,TGTGCCAGTAGTATAGAGGAGGGACAGTCGGCGAAGCCCCAGCATTTT,CASSIEEGQSAKPQHF
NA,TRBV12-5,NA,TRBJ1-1,TGTGCTAGTGGTCACGTCCTAAGGGAGGGAGCTTTCTTT,CASGHVLREGAFF
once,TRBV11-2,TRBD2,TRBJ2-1,TGTGCCAGCAGCCGCGGACTAGCTGAGAACAATGAGCAGTTCTTC,CASSRGLAENNEQFF
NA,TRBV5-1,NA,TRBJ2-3,TGCGCCAGCAGCTTGGACGTCGTAGTAACGCAGTATTTT,CASSLDVVVTQYF
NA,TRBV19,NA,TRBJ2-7,TGTGCCAGTAGTATGGTTGCGGGAAGCTACGAGCAGTACTTC,CASSMVAGSYEQYF
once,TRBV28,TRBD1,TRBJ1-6,TGTGCCAGCAGGTCGACAGGGGGCTCCTATAATTCACCCCTCCACTTT,CASRSTGGSYNSPLHF
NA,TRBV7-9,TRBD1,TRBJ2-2,TGTGCCAGCAGCTTACGGACAGGGGGCGTCGGGGAGCTGTTTTTT,CASSLRTGGVGELFF
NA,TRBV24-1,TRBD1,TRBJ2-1,TGTGCCACCAGTGACCCCCGGACAGGGGGCAATGAGCAGTTCTTC,CATSDPRTGGNEQFF
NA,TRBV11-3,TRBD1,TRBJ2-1,TGTGCCAGCAGCAGCCGGGACAGGGCCGACAATGAGCAGTTCTTC,CASSSRDRADNEQFF
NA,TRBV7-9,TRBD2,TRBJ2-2,TGTGCCAGCAGCACCTTAGCGGGAGACGGGGAGCTGTTTTTT,CASSTLAGDGELFF
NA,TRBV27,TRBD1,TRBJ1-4,TGTGCCAGCAGTACGCGGACAGGGGGCACTAATGAAAAACTGTTTTTT,CASSTRTGGTNEKLFF
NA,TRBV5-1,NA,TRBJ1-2,TGCGCCAGCAGCTCCCGGGACACTTCTATCGGCTACACCTTC,CASSSRDTSIGYTF
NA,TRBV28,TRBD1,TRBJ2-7,TGTGCCAGTTGGACAGGGAGGCCCTCTAAATCCTACGAGCAGTACTTC,CASWTGRPSKSYEQYF
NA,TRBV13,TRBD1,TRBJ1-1,TGTGCCAGCAGCTCGGGACAGGGGGGCACTGAAGCTTTCTTT,CASSSGQGGTEAFF
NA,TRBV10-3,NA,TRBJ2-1,TGTGCCATCAGTGACCGACAGTACAATGAGCAGTTCTTC,CAISDRQYNEQFF
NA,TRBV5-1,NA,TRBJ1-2,TGCGCCAGCGGCTTCGGTGCTAACTATGGCTACACCTTC,CASGFGANYGYTF
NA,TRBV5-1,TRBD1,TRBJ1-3,TGCGCCAGCAGCATCGGGGACAGCCATTTCTCTGGAAACACCATATATTTT,CASSIGDSHFSGNTIYF
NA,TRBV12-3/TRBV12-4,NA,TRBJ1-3,TGTGCCAGCAATCACAGAGCTGGAAACACCATATATTTT,CASNHRAGNTIYF
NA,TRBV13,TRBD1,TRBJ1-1,TGTGCCAGCATTCATCGGACAGGGCGATTGAACACTGAAGCTTTCTTT,CASIHRTGRLNTEAFF
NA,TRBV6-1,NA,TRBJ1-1,TGTGCCAGCAGTGAAGTACAAACGACAGGGAACACTGAAGCTTTCTTT,CASSEVQTTGNTEAFF
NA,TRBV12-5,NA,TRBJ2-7,TGTGCTAGTGGTTTTGGGGGCTGGTACGAGCAGTACTTC,CASGFGGWYEQYF